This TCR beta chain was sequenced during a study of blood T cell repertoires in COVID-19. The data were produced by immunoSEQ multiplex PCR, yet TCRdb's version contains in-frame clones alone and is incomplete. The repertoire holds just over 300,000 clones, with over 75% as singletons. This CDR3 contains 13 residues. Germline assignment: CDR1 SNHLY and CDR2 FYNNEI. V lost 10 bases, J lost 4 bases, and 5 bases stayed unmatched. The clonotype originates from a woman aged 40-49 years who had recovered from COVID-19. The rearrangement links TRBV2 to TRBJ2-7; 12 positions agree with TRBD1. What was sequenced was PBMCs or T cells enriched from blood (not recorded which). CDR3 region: CATSGQGAYEQYF. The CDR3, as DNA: TGTGCCACCTCGGGACAGGGGGCTTACGAGCAGTACTTC.